These 8 T cell receptor beta chains were sequenced from one sample in a study of blood T cell repertoires in COVID-19. TCRdb's table, derived via immunoSEQ multiplex PCR, lists solely in-frame clones and lacks some. The table has tens of thousands of clones, about 88% seen once; the top ten hold under 8.5%. Sequencing input: peripheral blood. The receptors shown here come from a human donor with active COVID-19. The donor label of this sample is uncertain.

The genes are TRBV6-5 and TRBJ2-7, with D possibly being TRBD2 (6 bases). Looked up from germline, CDR1 is MNHEY and CDR2 is SVGAGI. The V and J ends lost 1 base and 2 bases respectively, with 12 bases between them. This CDR3 has 15 residues. The CDR3 DNA is TGTGCCAGCAGTTACTTGCGGGACCGCCCCTACGAGCAGTACTTC. Residues: CASSYLRDRPYEQYF.

CDR3 in DNA: TGCAGCGTCATACAGGGGAACACTGAAGCTTTCTTT. Protein: CSVIQGNTEAFF. The chain has TRBV29-1 and TRBJ1-1; D is perhaps TRBD1 (6 bases). Germline CDR1 SQVTM, CDR2 ANQGSEA. V was shortened by 6 bases and J by 1 base, with 9 bases between the two germline ends. The CDR3 has 12 residues.

V usage is TRBV7-2 and J usage is TRBJ2-7; TRBD1 matches 9 bases. There are 15 residues in the CDR3. CDR1 is SGHTA, CDR2 FQGNSA, per germline. J lost 4 bases, V lost 5 bases, and 9 bases had no gene match. The CDR3 DNA sequence: TGTGCCAGCAGCCGTACCGGGACAGGGAGATACGAGCAGTACTTC. Translated, it gives CASSRTGTGRYEQYF. The full variable domain, its missing parts supplied by reference TRBV7-2 and TRBJ2-7, is GAGVSQSPSNKVTEKGKDVELRCDPISGHTALYWYRQSLGQGLEFLIYFQGNSAPDKSGLPSDRFSAERTGGSVSTLTIQRTQQEDSAVYLCASSRTGTGRYEQYFGPGTRLTVT.

V and J are TRBV27 and TRBJ2-3; D unclear. This CDR3 is 13 amino acids long. Germline values: CDR1 MNHEY, CDR2 SMNVEV (reference sequence). Deletions cut 2 bases from V and 2 bases from J, with 5 bases between. CDR3 nucleotide sequence: TGTGCCAGCAGTTTACAGTTCACAGATACGCAGTATTTT. Translation gives CASSLQFTDTQYF.

This clone was picked up a small number of times. J is TRBJ2-1 and V is TRBV4-2, with 10 bases lining up with TRBD2. This CDR3 has 15 amino acids. V lost 1 base, J lost 5 bases, and 2 bases stayed unmatched. Germline-derived CDR1 and CDR2 are LGHNA and YNFKEQ. The CDR3 nucleotides read TGTGCCAGCAGCCAAGTAGCGGGGGGAAACAATGAGCAGTTCTTC. Its translation is CASSQVAGGNNEQFF.

V gene TRBV4-3 combines with J gene TRBJ1-5; D gene uncertain. V lost 0 bases, J lost 6 bases, and 6 bases lay in between. The CDR3 contains 13 residues. Germline CDR1 reads LGHNA; CDR2 reads YSLEER. The CDR3 DNA reads TGCGCCAGCAGCCAAGATCACGGTCAGCCCCAGCATTTT. This translates into CASSQDHGQPQHF.

This clone was seen only a few times. This chain links TRBV24-1 with TRBJ2-1, with 8 bases fitting TRBD2. Looked up from germline, CDR1 is KGHDR and CDR2 is SFDVKD. With 4 bases clipped from V and 3 bases from J, the junction kept 7 bases outside the gene matches. The CDR3 covers 16 residues. The CDR3 spells CATSESAGGLYNEQFF. For the CDR3, the DNA is TGTGCCACCAGTGAGTCCGCGGGGGGCCTCTACAATGAGCAGTTCTTC.

This clone was observed a handful of times. The chain employs TRBV19 and TRBJ1-1; weak D call: TRBD1 (6 bases). The CDR3 runs 12 residues. V lost 10 bases and J lost 4, with 13 bases in between. Germline loops: CDR1 LNHDA, CDR2 SQIVND (reference sequence). This CDR3 is CATTVGGTEAFF. The DNA for the CDR3 is TGTGCCACTACGGTAGGGGGCACTGAAGCTTTCTTT.